This TCR beta chain came from a study of T cells after yellow fever vaccination. The sample holds a few counts of this clonotype. TCRdb passed the 5' RACE reads through MiXCR, listing each CDR3 protein once. The table records some 320,000 distinct CDR3 sequences, 8% to 10% of them present only once. The CDR3 spans 15 residues. CDR1 is LNHNV, CDR2 YYDKDF, per germline (reference sequence). With 6 bases removed from V and 0 bases from J, the gap between germline ends came to 14 bases. The TCR sequence derives from a man in his late teens or twenties who received the YFV17D yellow fever vaccine. Here the sequenced sample was PBMCs, taken on the day of the first yellow fever vaccination. V and J are TRBV15 and TRBJ1-1, with D perhaps TRBD1 (5 bases). The CDR3: CATRGDSGMNTEAFF. For the CDR3, the DNA is TGTGCCACCAGAGGGGATTCTGGCATGAACACTGAAGCTTTCTTT. The complete variable domain, with remaining parts taken from reference TRBV15 and TRBJ1-1, reads DAMVIQNPRYQVTQFGKPVTLSCSQTLNHNVMYWYQQKSSQAPKLLFHYYDKDFNNEADTPDNFQSRRPNTSFCFLDIRSPGLGDTAMYLCATRGDSGMNTEAFFGQGTRLTVV.